This T cell receptor (beta chain) was recovered during a study of OX40 agonist ivuxolimab in advanced cancers. Exclusion of a patient followed from autoimmune disease history or systemic immunosuppression. This clone was counted once. What it recognizes is unknown. Overall study results and limits: Certain nonresponders additionally had low normalized T-cell clonal expansion. At 0.1 to 3.0 mg/kg, clonal expansion of CD4+ and CD8+ blood T cells had occurred by week 6.

The CDR3 contains 15 residues. CDR1 and CDR2 from the germline V gene are SGHAT and FQDESV (reference sequence). V lost 5 bases, J lost 2 bases, and 5 bases stayed unmatched. Measured with immunoSEQ multiplex PCR; TCRdb has only the in-frame clones, and not every one. Of tens of thousands of clones listed, approximately 80% are singletons. Sample: CD4+ or CD8+ T cells sorted from blood, taken in a trial of the OX40 agonist ivuxolimab. This chain uses TRBV11-1 with TRBJ2-7, with 11 bases fitting TRBD1. This receptor was taken from an adult with an advanced solid tumor such as melanoma, head and neck, liver or kidney cancer. CDR3 DNA: TGTGCCAGCAGCCCAAGGACAGGGGGCACCTACGAGCAGTACTTC. Amino acids: CASSPRTGGTYEQYF.